This TCR beta chain was recorded in a study of blood T cell repertoires in COVID-19. For the study at large: The samples span acute and convalescent COVID-19 from the United States, Italy and Spain.

The CDR3 loop spans 14 amino acids. V lost 6 bases to trimming and J lost 6 bases; unmatched junction nucleotides: 9. Germline CDR1 and CDR2: MNHEY and SVGAGI. Assignments of participants to cohorts depended upon their own reported clinical history. Authors' analysis steps: The authors estimated nucleated cell counts from reference gene primer amplification. Profiling relied on immunoSEQ multiplex PCR, and the TCRdb table lists in-frame clones only, not all of them. The DNA gave D and trimming, while V, J and clone size come from that table. Among approximately 360,000 clones, roughly 90% were seen once, and the ten largest hold 0.9% to 1%.

The chain joins TRBV6-5 to TRBJ1-2, with TRBD1 matching 8 bases. Sequenced material: PBMCs or T cells enriched from blood (not recorded which). The sequence was obtained from a woman aged 25 to 39 with acute COVID-19. The CDR3 DNA is TGTGCCAGCAGCATACGGACAGGGAGAGATGGCTACACCTTC. It encodes CASSIRTGRDGYTF.